This T cell receptor (beta chain) was sequenced in a study of blood T cells in healthy people across ages. Through a sample-barcoded 5' primer and a J-beta primer mix, a second PCR was run for about 7 to 12 cycles. A single record per CDR3 protein comes from TCRdb applying MiXCR to the 5' RACE reads. The sample holds approximately 780,000 distinct CDR3 sequences, 20% to 30% seen once. This clonotype was picked up a small number of times. The same sample was also used in a study of T cells of mothers and their children. From that second work: The study recruited a few healthy Caucasian mothers and their six children as donors. M1S, a second-PCR primer, added sample barcodes and 2-4 random nucleotides.

Specimen: blood. This sequence was found in a boy between 10 and 17 years old in good health.

The DNA for the CDR3 is TGTGCCAGCAGTCCTAGCACCCCGTACCAAGAGACCCAGTACTTC. It is translated as CASSPSTPYQETQYF. The V and J genes are TRBV27 and TRBJ2-5; tentative D call: TRBD2 (5 bases). This CDR3 region has 15 residues. Per the germline V gene, CDR1 is MNHEY and CDR2 is SMNVEV (reference sequence). V dropped 5 bases and J dropped 0 bases, with 13 bases sitting between them.